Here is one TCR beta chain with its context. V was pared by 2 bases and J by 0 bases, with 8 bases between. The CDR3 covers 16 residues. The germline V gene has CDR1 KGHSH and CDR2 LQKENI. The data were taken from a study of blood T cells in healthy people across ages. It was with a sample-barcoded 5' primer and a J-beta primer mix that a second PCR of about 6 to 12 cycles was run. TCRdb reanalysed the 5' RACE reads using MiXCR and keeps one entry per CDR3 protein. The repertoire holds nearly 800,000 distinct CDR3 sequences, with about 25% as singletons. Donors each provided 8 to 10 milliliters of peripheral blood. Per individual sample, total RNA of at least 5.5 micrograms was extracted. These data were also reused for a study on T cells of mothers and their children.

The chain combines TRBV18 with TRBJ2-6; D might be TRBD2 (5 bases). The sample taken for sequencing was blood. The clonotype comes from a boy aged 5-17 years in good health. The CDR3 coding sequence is TGTGCCAGCTCACCATCGGGAAGCTCTGGGGCCAACGTCCTGACTTTC. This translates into CASSPSGSSGANVLTF.